A selection of T cell receptor beta chains follows, all from one sample in a study of T cells expressing NK-cell markers. Following a re-call of the 5' RACE reads, TCRdb has one entry per CDR3 protein and lacks DNA. The sample includes some 390,000 distinct CDR3 sequences. Sequencing was carried out using blood T cells: a sorted CD56 or NKG2C T cell subset, CD4+ or CD8+ T cells, or bulk PBMC T cells (not recorded which). The receptors originated from a woman in her fifties or sixties in good health. Both conserved end residues are part of each CDR3. Clone size appears in some rows only: once, few, many, or a class for an expanded clone.

clone_size,j_call,v_call,cdr3_aa
-,TRBJ2-1,TRBV7-3,CASSRGTSGFGEQFF
-,TRBJ2-5,TRBV12-3/TRBV12-4,CASSLKVGETQYF
-,TRBJ1-4,TRBV12-3/TRBV12-4,CASSSGRGGEKLFF
-,TRBJ1-1,TRBV3-1,CASSQDMPAEAFF
-,TRBJ1-1,TRBV12-5,CASGLVQGGIVEAFF
-,TRBJ1-6,TRBV12-3/TRBV12-4,CASSLFYSPLHF
-,TRBJ2-1,TRBV19,CASSRGREQFF
-,TRBJ2-7,TRBV9,CASSVVPEVYYYEQYF
-,TRBJ2-7,TRBV7-9,CASSLATGKPYEQYF
-,TRBJ2-7,TRBV20-1,CSARGDRAREQYF
-,TRBJ2-1,TRBV28,CASSLRGTTYNEQFF
-,TRBJ2-5,TRBV12-3/TRBV12-4,CASGTGRLQETQYF
-,TRBJ2-1,TRBV18,CASSPAPGVGEQFF
-,TRBJ2-1,TRBV29-1,CSVAITTYNEQFF
-,TRBJ2-4,TRBV12-5,CASAPGLTKNIQYF
-,TRBJ2-3,TRBV6-4,CASSGLAGPTDTQYF
-,TRBJ2-2,TRBV27,CASPTKHGRDHTGELFF
-,TRBJ2-7,TRBV7-2,CASSLRLNHEQYF
-,TRBJ1-2,TRBV12-3/TRBV12-4,CASSLSSGGHYGYTF
-,TRBJ2-5,TRBV30,CAWSRSGGETQYF
-,TRBJ1-6,TRBV13,CASSTRTGGPFNSPLHF
-,TRBJ1-2,TRBV7-9,CASSFDSYGYTF
medium-sized,TRBJ2-3,TRBV4-1,CASSQSYTDTQYF
-,TRBJ2-3,TRBV12-3/TRBV12-4,CASSGQGDTQYF
-,TRBJ2-7,TRBV11-3,CASSEAESYEQYF
-,TRBJ2-4,TRBV7-7,CASSFPRARSKNIQYF
-,TRBJ1-5,TRBV20-1,CSARTGRANQPQHF
-,TRBJ2-4,TRBV7-8,CASSADLAKNIQYF
-,TRBJ2-3,TRBV9,CASSVLGQGPDTQYF
-,TRBJ2-5,TRBV29-1,CSVAGGGPIETQYF
-,TRBJ2-4,TRBV2,CASRAREGKNIQYF
-,TRBJ2-7,TRBV28,CASSFNVAREGRGEQYF
-,TRBJ2-7,TRBV10-3,CGAGGDYEQYF
-,TRBJ2-3,TRBV20-1,CSAPLVDTQYF
-,TRBJ1-4,TRBV10-3,CATARQLNEKLFF
-,TRBJ2-3,TRBV4-1,CASSNAADTQYF
-,TRBJ2-1,TRBV18,CASSPSGKPYNEQFF
-,TRBJ2-5,TRBV24-1,CATGLAGPQETQYF
-,TRBJ2-2,TRBV12-3/TRBV12-4,CASSLGGGGRTGELFF
-,TRBJ1-5,TRBV19,CASIGPRGHQHF
-,TRBJ2-1,TRBV24-1,CATSGRNRGQNEQFF
-,TRBJ2-7,TRBV10-2,CASSRPLAGLSYEQYF
-,TRBJ2-3,TRBV5-1,CASSFSGSPDTQYF
-,TRBJ2-5,TRBV5-1,CASSLDLGQGRETQYF
-,TRBJ2-5,TRBV10-3,CAIGNRGETQYF
-,TRBJ2-2,TRBV7-9,CASSRLAGGYTGELFF
-,TRBJ2-1,TRBV14,CASSQRLLVGEQFF
-,TRBJ2-4,TRBV12-3/TRBV12-4,CASSLGGRNIQYF
-,TRBJ2-4,TRBV5-1,CASRRISENIQYF
-,TRBJ2-1,TRBV15,CATSRPGLGANEQFF
-,TRBJ2-7,TRBV28,CASSFLRQPYEQYF
-,TRBJ2-7,TRBV2,CASSTLNEQYF
-,TRBJ2-4,TRBV7-9,CASSNQQGAMNIQYF
-,TRBJ2-1,TRBV10-3,CAISESRQIDEQFF
-,TRBJ1-5,TRBV2,CASSGDRGLFSFNQPQHF
-,TRBJ1-5,TRBV29-1,CSVYEGGNQPQHF
-,TRBJ2-2,TRBV20-1,CSARDTSGRVNTGELFF